These T cell receptor beta chains were read from a single sample in a study of blood T cell repertoires in COVID-19. Sequencing used immunoSEQ multiplex PCR; TCRdb keeps in-frame clones, though not all of them. The sample lists around 250,000 clones, 84% occurring once. Sequencing was done on a sample of PBMCs or T cells enriched from blood (not recorded which). Receptors originate from a man aged 50 to 60 who had recovered from COVID-19. CDR3s include the opening cysteine and the closing phenylalanine or tryptophan. Each record gives: J gene, CDR3 length, V gene, CDR3 protein.

>TRBJ1-2|15|TRBV5-1
CASSASGQLGYGYTF
>TRBJ2-7|14|TRBV6-5
CASSPGLAIYEQYF
>TRBJ2-4|14|TRBV19
CASSMSVAKNIQYF
>TRBJ1-1|12|TRBV7-9
CASSSGGDGAFF
>TRBJ1-1|15|TRBV6-1
CASSDKTGPNTEAFF
>TRBJ1-6|14|TRBV5-1
CASSPDPGDSPLHF
>TRBJ1-1|17|TRBV5-6
CASSLRRTGVANTEAFF
>TRBJ1-6|18|TRBV9
CASSVEGHYSSYNSPLHF
>TRBJ2-7|12|TRBV6-5
CASNNGGSEQYF
>TRBJ1-1|16|TRBV20-1
CSASPAQSLMNTEAFF
>TRBJ2-1|13|TRBV29-1
CSVRLAENNEQFF
>TRBJ1-2|14|TRBV23-1
CASGRTGGYYGYTF
>TRBJ1-5|14|TRBV19
CASTRKAGNQPQHF
>TRBJ1-1|13|TRBV9
CASTRDWNTEAFF
>TRBJ2-3|15|TRBV6-6
CASSYPTGAADTQYF
>TRBJ1-3|15|TRBV9
CASSGGTGRGNTIYF
>TRBJ1-5|15|TRBV7-9
CASSLEGDSNQPQHF
>TRBJ1-4|14|TRBV24-1
CATKRSRGGEKLFF
>TRBJ2-7|13|TRBV6-5
CASSRLGAREQYF
>TRBJ1-2|12|TRBV29-1
CSVRGADDGYTF
>TRBJ1-5|14|TRBV7-8
CASSFQGSYQPQHF
>TRBJ2-3|15|TRBV7-2
CASSLGLAFTDTQYF
>TRBJ2-3|15|TRBV28
CASTPGGGHTDTQYF
>TRBJ2-2|17|TRBV7-2
CASSATSGGRWTGELFF
>TRBJ2-7|15|TRBV2
CASSRVTGGPDEQYF
>TRBJ2-5|14|TRBV2
CASSVDRGQGTQYF
>TRBJ2-3|16|TRBV7-6
CASSLGVSASTDTQYF
>TRBJ2-7|12|TRBV29-1
CSVEDSSYEQYF
>TRBJ1-2|12|TRBV7-3
CASSSGQYGYTF
>TRBJ2-7|13|TRBV5-1
CASSTVQAYEQYF